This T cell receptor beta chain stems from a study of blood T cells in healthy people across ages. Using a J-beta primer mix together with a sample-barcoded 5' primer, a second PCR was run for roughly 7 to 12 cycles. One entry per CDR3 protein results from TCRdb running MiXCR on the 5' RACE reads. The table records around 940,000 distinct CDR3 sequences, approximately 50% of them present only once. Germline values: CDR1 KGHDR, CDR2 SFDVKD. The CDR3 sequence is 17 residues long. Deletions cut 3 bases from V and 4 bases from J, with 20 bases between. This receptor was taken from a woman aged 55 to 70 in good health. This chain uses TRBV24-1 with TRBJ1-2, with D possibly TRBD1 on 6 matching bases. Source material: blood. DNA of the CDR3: TGTGCCACCAGTGATCGCCTATCCCAGGGGTTGGGCTATGGCTACACCTTC. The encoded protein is CATSDRLSQGLGYGYTF.